Described below is a single T cell receptor beta chain sequence and its context. The CDR3 extends over 13 amino acids. CDR1 and CDR2 from the germline V gene are SGHNT and YENEEA. The V and J ends lost 0 bases and 7 bases respectively, with 10 bases between them. This sample is part of a study of T cell responses to AZD1222 COVID-19 vaccine. Assay: immunoSEQ multiplex PCR; the TCRdb copy retains only in-frame clones and omits some. The sample includes 50,000 to 65,000 clones, around nine tenths of them seen just once. The receptor was isolated from an adult who received the MenACWY meningococcal vaccine as a control. This chain links TRBV11-3 with TRBJ2-7, with a tentative D call TRBD2 (6 bases). Sequencing was performed on peripheral blood, taken 28 days after the second dose of the MenACWY control vaccine. Here the CDR3 reads CASSLDIGGEQYF. CDR3 DNA: TGTGCCAGCAGCTTAGATATCGGGGGTGAGCAGTACTTC. The entire variable domain, with the rest obtained from reference TRBV11-3 and TRBJ2-7, is as follows: EAGVVQSPRYKIIEKKQPVAFWCNPISGHNTLYWYLQNLGQGPELLIRYENEEAVDDSQLPKDRFSAERLKGVDSTLKIQPAELGDSAVYLCASSLDIGGEQYFGPGTRLTVT.